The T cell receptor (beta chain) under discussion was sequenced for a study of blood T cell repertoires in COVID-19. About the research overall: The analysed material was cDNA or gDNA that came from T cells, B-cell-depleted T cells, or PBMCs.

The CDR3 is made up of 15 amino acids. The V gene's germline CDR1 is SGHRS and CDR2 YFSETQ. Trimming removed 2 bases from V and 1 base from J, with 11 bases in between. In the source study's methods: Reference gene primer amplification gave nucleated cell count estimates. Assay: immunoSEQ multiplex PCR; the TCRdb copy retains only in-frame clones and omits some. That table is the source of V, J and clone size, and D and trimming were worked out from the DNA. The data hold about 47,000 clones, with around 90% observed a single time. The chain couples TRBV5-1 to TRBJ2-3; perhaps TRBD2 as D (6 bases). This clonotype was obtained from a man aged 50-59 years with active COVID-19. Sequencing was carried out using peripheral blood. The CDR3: CASSFSGPGTDTQYF. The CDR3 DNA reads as TGCGCCAGCAGCTTTAGCGGACCGGGCACAGATACGCAGTATTTT.